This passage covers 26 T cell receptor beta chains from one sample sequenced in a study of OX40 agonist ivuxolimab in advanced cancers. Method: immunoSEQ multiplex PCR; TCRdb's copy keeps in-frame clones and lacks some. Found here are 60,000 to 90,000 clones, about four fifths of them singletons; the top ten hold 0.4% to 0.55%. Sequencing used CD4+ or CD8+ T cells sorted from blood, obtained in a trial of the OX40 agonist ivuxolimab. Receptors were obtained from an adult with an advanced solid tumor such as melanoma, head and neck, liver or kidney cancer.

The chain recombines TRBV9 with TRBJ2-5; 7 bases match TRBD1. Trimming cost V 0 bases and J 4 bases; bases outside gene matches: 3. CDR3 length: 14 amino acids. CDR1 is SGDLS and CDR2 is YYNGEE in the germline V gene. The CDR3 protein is CASSVEAGGETQYF. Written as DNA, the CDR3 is TGTGCCAGCAGCGTAGAGGCAGGGGGAGAGACCCAGTACTTC.

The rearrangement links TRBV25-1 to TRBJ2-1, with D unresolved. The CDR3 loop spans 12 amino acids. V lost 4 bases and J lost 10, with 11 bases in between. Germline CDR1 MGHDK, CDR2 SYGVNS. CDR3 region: CASSVSRHEQFF. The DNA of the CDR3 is TGTGCCAGCAGTGTCTCCAGACACGAGCAGTTCTTC. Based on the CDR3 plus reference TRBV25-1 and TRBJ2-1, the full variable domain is EADIYQTPRYLVIGTGKKITLECSQTMGHDKMYWYQQDPGMELHLIHYSYGVNSTEKGDLSSESTVSRIRTEHFPLTLESARPSHTSQYLCASSVSRHEQFFGPGTRLTVL.

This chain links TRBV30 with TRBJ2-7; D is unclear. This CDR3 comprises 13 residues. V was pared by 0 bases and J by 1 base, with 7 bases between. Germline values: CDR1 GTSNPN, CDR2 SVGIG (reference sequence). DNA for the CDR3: TGTGCCTGGAGTGTTGGGGTATCCTACGAGCAGTACTTC. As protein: CAWSVGVSYEQYF.

CDR3 residues: CASSYRQSSYNSPLHF. As DNA, the CDR3 is TGTGCCAGCAGCTACAGACAGAGCTCCTATAATTCACCCCTCCACTTT. The V call is TRBV7-2, the J call TRBJ1-6; weak D call: TRBD1 (5 bases). The CDR3 is 16 residues long. Between the trimmed V and J ends, which lost 4 bases and 0 bases, there was a span of 10 bases. Per the germline V gene, CDR1 is SGHTA and CDR2 is FQGNSA.

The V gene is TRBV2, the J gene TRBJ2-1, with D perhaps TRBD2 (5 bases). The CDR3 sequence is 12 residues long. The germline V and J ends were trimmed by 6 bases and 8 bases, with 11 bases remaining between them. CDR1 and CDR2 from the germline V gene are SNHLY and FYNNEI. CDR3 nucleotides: TGTGCCAGCAGCACTAGTTTTGATGAGCAGTTCTTC. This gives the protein CASSTSFDEQFF.

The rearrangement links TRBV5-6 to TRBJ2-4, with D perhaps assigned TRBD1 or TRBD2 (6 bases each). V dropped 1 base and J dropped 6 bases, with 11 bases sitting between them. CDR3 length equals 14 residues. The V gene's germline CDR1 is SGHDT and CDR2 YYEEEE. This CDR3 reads CASSLRGQGNIQYF. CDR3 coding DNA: TGTGCCAGCAGCTTGCGGGGGCAGGGAAACATTCAGTACTTC. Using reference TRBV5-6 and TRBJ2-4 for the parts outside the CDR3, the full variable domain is DAGVTQSPTHLIKTRGQQVTLRCSPKSGHDTVSWYQQALGQGPQFIFQYYEEEERQRGNFPDRFSGHQFPNYSSELNVNALLLGDSALYLCASSLRGQGNIQYFGAGTRLSVL.

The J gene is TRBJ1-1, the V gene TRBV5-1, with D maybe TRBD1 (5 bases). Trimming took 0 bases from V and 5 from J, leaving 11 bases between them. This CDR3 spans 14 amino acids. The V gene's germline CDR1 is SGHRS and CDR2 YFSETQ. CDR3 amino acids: CASSLDGEGTEAFF. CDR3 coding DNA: TGCGCCAGCAGCTTGGACGGGGAGGGGACTGAAGCTTTCTTT.

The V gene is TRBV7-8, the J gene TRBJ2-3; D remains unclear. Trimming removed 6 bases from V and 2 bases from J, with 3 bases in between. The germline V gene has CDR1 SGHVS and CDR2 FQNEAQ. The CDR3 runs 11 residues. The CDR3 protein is CASRHTDTQYF. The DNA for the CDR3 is TGTGCCAGCAGACACACAGATACGCAGTATTTT.

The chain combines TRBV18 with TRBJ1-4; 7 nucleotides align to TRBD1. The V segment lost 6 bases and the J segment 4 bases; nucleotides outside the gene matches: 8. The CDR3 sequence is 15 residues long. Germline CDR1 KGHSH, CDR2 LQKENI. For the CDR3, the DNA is TGTGCCAGCTCCCCGACAGGGAATTATAATGAAAAACTGTTTTTT. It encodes CASSPTGNYNEKLFF.

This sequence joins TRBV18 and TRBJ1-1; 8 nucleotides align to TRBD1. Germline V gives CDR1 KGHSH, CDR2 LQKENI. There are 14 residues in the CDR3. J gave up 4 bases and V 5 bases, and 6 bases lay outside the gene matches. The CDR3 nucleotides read TGTGCCAGCTCAACCGGACAGGGTACCACTGAAGCTTTCTTT. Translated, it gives CASSTGQGTTEAFF.

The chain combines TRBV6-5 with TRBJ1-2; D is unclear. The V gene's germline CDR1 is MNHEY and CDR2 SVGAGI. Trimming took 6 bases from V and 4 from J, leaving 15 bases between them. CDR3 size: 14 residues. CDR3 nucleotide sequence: TGTGCCAGCAGCCCCATAGGCAGACCCTATGGCTACACCTTC. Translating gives CASSPIGRPYGYTF.

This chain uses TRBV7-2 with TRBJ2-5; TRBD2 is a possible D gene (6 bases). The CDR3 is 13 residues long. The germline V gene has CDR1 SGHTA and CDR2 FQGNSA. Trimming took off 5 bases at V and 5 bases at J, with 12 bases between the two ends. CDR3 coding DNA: TGTGCCAGCAGCCCCGGGACTTCGGAGACCCAGTACTTC. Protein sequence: CASSPGTSETQYF.

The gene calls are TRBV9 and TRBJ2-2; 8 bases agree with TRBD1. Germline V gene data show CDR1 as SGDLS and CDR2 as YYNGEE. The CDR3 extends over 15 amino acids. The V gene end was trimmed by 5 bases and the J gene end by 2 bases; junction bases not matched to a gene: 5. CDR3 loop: CASRADRVNTGELFF. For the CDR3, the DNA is TGTGCCAGCAGGGCGGACAGGGTTAACACCGGGGAGCTGTTTTTT.

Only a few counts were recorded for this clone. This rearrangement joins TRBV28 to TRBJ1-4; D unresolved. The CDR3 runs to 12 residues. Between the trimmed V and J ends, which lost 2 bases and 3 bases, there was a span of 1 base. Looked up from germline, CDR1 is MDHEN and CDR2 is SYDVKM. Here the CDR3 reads CASSLPNEKLFF. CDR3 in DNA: TGTGCCAGCAGTTTACCTAATGAAAAACTGTTTTTT.

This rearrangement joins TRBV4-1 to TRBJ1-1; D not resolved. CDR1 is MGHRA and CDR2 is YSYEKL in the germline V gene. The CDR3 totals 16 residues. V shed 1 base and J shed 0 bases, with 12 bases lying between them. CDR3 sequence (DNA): TGCGCCAGCAGCCAAGGCCCAAGGACGGTGAACACTGAAGCTTTCTTT. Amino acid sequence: CASSQGPRTVNTEAFF.

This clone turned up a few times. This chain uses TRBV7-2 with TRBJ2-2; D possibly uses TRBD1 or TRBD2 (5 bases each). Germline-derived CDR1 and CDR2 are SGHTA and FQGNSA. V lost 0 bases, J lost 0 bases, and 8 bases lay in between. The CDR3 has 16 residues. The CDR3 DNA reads TGTGCCAGCAGCTTAGCGCAGGGACCGAACACCGGGGAGCTGTTTTTT. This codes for CASSLAQGPNTGELFF.

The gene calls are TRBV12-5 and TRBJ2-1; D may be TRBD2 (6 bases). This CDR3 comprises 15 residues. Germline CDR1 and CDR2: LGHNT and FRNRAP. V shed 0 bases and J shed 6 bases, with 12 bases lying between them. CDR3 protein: CASGLVLGEVNEQFF. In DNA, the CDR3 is TGTGCTAGTGGTTTGGTTTTAGGGGAGGTCAATGAGCAGTTCTTC.

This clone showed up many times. The CDR3 DNA follows: TGTGCCAGCAGCTCCAGGGGGTACACCGGGGAGCTGTTTTTT. Translated, it gives CASSSRGYTGELFF. The V and J genes are TRBV11-2 and TRBJ2-2; 7 bases agree with TRBD1. V shed 4 bases, J shed 3 bases, and the junction held 2 bases outside the gene matches. Per the germline V gene, CDR1 is SGHAT and CDR2 is FQNNGV. This CDR3 spans 14 amino acids.

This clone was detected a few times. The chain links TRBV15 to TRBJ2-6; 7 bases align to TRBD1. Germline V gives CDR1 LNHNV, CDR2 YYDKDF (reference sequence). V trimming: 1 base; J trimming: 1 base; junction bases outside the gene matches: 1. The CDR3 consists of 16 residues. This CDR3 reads CATSRGQGSGANVLTF. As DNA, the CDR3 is TGTGCCACCAGCAGAGGACAGGGTTCTGGGGCCAACGTCCTGACTTTC.

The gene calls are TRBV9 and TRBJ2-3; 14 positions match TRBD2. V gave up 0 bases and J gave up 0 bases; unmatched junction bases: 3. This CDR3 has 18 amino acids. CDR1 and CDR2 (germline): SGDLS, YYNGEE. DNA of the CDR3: TGTGCCAGCAGCGTAGGACTAGCGGGAGGGCCGAGCACAGATACGCAGTATTTT. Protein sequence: CASSVGLAGGPSTDTQYF.

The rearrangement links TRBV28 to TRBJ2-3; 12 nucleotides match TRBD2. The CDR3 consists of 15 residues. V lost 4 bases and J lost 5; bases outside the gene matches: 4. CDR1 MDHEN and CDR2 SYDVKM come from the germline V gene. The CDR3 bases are TGTGCCAGCAGTTGGACTAGCGGGGTGGGAGATACGCAGTATTTT. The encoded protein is CASSWTSGVGDTQYF.

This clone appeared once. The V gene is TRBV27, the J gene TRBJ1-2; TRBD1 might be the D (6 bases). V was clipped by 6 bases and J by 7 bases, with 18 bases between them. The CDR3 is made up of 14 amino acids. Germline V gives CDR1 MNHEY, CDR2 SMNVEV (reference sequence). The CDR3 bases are TGTGCCAGCAGCCGCGATCGAGGGGGGTTTGGCTACACCTTC. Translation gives CASSRDRGGFGYTF.

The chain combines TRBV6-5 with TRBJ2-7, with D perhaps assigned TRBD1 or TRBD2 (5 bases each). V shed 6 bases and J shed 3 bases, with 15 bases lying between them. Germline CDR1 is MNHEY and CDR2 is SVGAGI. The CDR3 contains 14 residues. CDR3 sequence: CASSPGRGSYEQYF. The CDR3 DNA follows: TGTGCCAGCAGCCCGGGACGGGGCAGCTACGAGCAGTACTTC.

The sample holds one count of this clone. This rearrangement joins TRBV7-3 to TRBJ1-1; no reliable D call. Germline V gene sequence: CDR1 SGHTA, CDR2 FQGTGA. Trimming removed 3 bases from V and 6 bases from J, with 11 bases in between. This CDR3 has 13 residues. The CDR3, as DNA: TGTGCCAGCAGCTTGGGCAGGAGCGCTGAAGCTTTCTTT. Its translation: CASSLGRSAEAFF.

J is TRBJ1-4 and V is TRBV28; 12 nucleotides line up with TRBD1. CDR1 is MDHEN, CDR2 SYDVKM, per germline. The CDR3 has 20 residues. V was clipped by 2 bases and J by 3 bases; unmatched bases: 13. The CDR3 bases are TGTGCCAGCAGTTTAGGAGGGGCCGGGACAGGGGGCGTCGCTAATGAAAAACTGTTTTTT. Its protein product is CASSLGGAGTGGVANEKLFF.

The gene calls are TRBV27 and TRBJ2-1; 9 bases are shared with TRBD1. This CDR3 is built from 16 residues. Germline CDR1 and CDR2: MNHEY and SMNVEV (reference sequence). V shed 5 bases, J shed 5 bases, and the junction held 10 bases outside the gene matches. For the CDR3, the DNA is TGTGCCAGCAGTCCATACCCACAGGGGGCGGACAATGAGCAGTTCTTC. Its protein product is CASSPYPQGADNEQFF.